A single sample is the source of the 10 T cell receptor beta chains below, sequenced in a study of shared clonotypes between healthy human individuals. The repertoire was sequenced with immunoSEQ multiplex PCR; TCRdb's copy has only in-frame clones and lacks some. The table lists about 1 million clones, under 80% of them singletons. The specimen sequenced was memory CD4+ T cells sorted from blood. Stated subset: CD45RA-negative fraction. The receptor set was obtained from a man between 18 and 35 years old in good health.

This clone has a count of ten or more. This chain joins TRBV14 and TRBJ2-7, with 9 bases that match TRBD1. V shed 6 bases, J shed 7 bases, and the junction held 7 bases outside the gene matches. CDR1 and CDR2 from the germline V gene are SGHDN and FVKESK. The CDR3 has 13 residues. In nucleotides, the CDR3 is TGTGCCAGCAGGCTACAGGGGGCAGGGGAGCAGTACTTC. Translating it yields CASRLQGAGEQYF.

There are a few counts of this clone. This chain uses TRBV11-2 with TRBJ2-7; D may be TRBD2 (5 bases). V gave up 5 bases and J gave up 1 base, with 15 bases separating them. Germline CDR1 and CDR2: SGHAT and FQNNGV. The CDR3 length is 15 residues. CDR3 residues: CASSRPGFGSYEQYF. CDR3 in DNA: TGTGCCAGCAGCCGGCCGGGGTTTGGATCCTACGAGCAGTACTTC.

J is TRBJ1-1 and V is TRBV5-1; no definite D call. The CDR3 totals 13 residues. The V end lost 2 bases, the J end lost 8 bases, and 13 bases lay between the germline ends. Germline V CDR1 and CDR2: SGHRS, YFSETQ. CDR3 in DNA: TGCGCCAGCAGCTTATTCAACGCAGGCGAAGCTTTCTTT. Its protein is CASSLFNAGEAFF.

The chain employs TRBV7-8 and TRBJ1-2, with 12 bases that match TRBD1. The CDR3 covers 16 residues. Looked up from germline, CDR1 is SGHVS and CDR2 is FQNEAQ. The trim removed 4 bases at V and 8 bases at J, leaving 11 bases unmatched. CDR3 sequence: CASSSPGGTGGGGYTF. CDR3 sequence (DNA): TGTGCCAGCAGCTCCCCCGGTGGGACAGGGGGCGGAGGCTACACCTTC.

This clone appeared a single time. The CDR3 region has the DNA TGTGCCAGCAGACAGGGAGGGGATTCACCCCTCCACTTT. This encodes CASRQGGDSPLHF. The chain is built from TRBV6-5 and TRBJ1-6; TRBD1 is a possible D gene (6 bases). From germline, CDR1 is MNHEY and CDR2 SVGAGI. This CDR3 is 13 amino acids long. Trimming removed 6 bases from V and 8 bases from J, with 11 bases in between.

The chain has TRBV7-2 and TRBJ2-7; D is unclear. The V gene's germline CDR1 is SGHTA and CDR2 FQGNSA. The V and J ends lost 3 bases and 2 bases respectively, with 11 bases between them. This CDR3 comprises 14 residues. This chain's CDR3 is CASSFGRAAYEQYF. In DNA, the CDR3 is TGTGCCAGCAGCTTTGGCCGTGCGGCCTACGAGCAGTACTTC.

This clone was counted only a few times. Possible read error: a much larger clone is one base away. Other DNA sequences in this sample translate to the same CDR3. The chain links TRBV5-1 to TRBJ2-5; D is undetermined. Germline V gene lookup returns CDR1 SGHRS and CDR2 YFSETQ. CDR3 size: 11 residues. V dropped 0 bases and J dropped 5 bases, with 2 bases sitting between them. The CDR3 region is CASSLDETQYF. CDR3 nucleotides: TGCGCCAGCAGCTTGGACGAGACCCAGTACTTC.

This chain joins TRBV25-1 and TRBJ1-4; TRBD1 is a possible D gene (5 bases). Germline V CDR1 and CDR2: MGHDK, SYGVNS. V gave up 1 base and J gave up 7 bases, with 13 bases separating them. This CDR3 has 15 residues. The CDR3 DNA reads TGTGCCAGCAGTGAATCTGGCAGGGATGGTGAAAAACTGTTTTTT. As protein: CASSESGRDGEKLFF.

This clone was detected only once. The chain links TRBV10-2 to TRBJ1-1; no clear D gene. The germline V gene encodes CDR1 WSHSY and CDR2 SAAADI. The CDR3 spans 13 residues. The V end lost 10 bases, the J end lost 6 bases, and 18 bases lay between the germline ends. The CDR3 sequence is CATSPGVGAEAFF. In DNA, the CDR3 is TGCGCCACTAGTCCCGGGGTTGGGGCTGAAGCTTTCTTT.

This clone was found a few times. The CDR3 spells CASTLGDTEAFF. The CDR3 nucleotides read TGTGCCAGCACCTTAGGGGACACTGAAGCTTTCTTT. This chain links TRBV6-1 with TRBJ1-1; D is possibly TRBD1 (5 bases). V was cut by 7 bases and J by 3 bases, with 9 bases left in between. CDR1 and CDR2 from the germline V gene are MNHNS and SASEGT. The CDR3 consists of 12 residues.